One and the same sample provided the 23 T cell receptor beta chains below, sequenced in a study of cytomegalovirus exposure and HLA in healthy donors. With 60 Vbeta and 13 Jbeta primers, the PCR was carried out. The assay was immunoSEQ multiplex PCR, and TCRdb's table has in-frame clones only and misses some. The sample carries some 130,000 clones, approximately 85% recorded once. The sample comprised PBMCs. These TCRs come from a boy younger than 18 in good health and CMV-seronegative.

The rearrangement links TRBV13 to TRBJ1-6; perhaps TRBD1 as D (6 bases). Trimming cost V 5 bases and J 0 bases, with 14 bases left between them. The CDR3 totals 17 residues. Germline CDR1 reads PRHDT; CDR2 reads FYEKMQ (reference sequence). CDR3 in amino acids: CASSQNRASSYNSPLHF. The DNA of the CDR3 is TGTGCCAGCAGCCAAAACAGGGCGAGCTCCTATAATTCACCCCTCCACTTT.

This clone was detected once. The gene calls are TRBV7-3 and TRBJ2-2; 12 bases fit TRBD1. The CDR3 extends over 16 amino acids. The trim removed 4 bases at V and 6 bases at J, leaving 6 bases unmatched. The germline V gene has CDR1 SGHTA and CDR2 FQGTGA. CDR3 nucleotide sequence: TGTGCCAGCAGCTCCTCGGGACAGGGGGCGCCCGGGGAGCTGTTTTTT. This sequence encodes CASSSSGQGAPGELFF.

The chain links TRBV7-3 to TRBJ2-1; 7 bases are a match to TRBD1. Germline CDR1 reads SGHTA; CDR2 reads FQGTGA. The CDR3 has 15 amino acids. Germline trimming cut 1 base from V and 8 bases from J; bases unmatched to any gene: 8. The CDR3 nucleotides are TGTGCCAGCAGCTTAAGGGCAGGGGGTGGCGATGAGCAGTTCTTC. Protein: CASSLRAGGGDEQFF.

The chain employs TRBV30 and TRBJ1-5; D gene ambiguous. Germline V gene data show CDR1 as GTSNPN and CDR2 as SVGIG (reference sequence). The CDR3 loop spans 13 amino acids. The germline V and J ends were trimmed by 2 bases and 4 bases, with 9 bases remaining between them. The CDR3 loop reads CAWSRGINQPQHF. CDR3 nucleotide sequence: TGTGCCTGGAGTAGAGGAATTAATCAGCCCCAGCATTTT.

The chain employs TRBV27 and TRBJ2-3; 10 nucleotides match TRBD2. V lost 3 bases and J lost 6; bases outside the gene matches: 3. This CDR3 comprises 14 residues. Germline CDR1 MNHEY, CDR2 SMNVEV (reference sequence). CDR3 residues: CASSLLAGGDTQYF. In DNA, the CDR3 is TGTGCCAGCAGTTTGTTAGCGGGAGGCGATACGCAGTATTTT.

V is TRBV19 and J is TRBJ2-7, with a tentative D call TRBD2 (6 bases). The CDR3 covers 15 residues. Germline CDR1 reads LNHDA; CDR2 reads SQIVND (reference sequence). V was trimmed by 4 bases and J by 0 bases, leaving 13 bases between them. In DNA form, the CDR3 reads TGTGCCAGTAGTACCCTCGGGACTCCCTCCTACGAGCAGTACTTC. Protein: CASSTLGTPSYEQYF.

The gene calls are TRBV15 and TRBJ1-5; TRBD1 is a possible D gene (6 bases). Germline CDR1 is LNHNV and CDR2 is YYDKDF (reference sequence). The CDR3 contains 14 residues. Trimming removed 5 bases at V and 4 bases at J, with 12 bases between. The CDR3 here is CATSARGQNQPQHF. The CDR3 bases are TGTGCCACCAGCGCCCGCGGACAGAATCAGCCCCAGCATTTT.

This sequence joins TRBV5-1 and TRBJ2-6, with a possible D match to TRBD2 (7 bases). Germline values: CDR1 SGHRS, CDR2 YFSETQ. V was shortened by 2 bases and J by 0 bases, with 18 bases between the two germline ends. The CDR3 contains 19 residues. The DNA for the CDR3 is TGCGCCAGCAGCTTAAGGGGGGGGCCCGCAAACTCTGGGGCCAACGTCCTGACTTTC. Encoded protein: CASSLRGGPANSGANVLTF.

V is TRBV29-1 and J is TRBJ2-3; TRBD2 matches 14 bases. Germline loops: CDR1 SQVTM, CDR2 ANQGSEA. CDR3 size: 16 residues. Trimming took 6 bases from V and 2 from J; bases not matched to a gene: 7. The CDR3 protein is CSVRGTSGGSTDTQYF. DNA for the CDR3: TGCAGCGTACGCGGGACTAGCGGGGGCTCCACAGATACGCAGTATTTT.

The V call is TRBV6-5, the J call TRBJ2-2; 10 bases match TRBD2. The length of the CDR3 is 15 residues. Germline V lookup: CDR1 MNHEY, CDR2 SVGAGI. V was pared by 6 bases and J by 2 bases, with 3 bases of the junction left unmatched. The chain's CDR3 is CASRTSGVNTGELFF. The CDR3 DNA reads TGTGCCAGCAGAACTAGCGGGGTTAACACCGGGGAGCTGTTTTTT.

The chain recombines TRBV30 with TRBJ2-4; 14 positions match TRBD2. V was pared by 3 bases and J by 3 bases, with 7 bases of the junction left unmatched. The germline CDR1 and CDR2 sequences are GTSNPN and SVGIG (reference sequence). The length of the CDR3 is 17 residues. The CDR3 protein is CAWRPGLAGVGKNIQYF. Here the CDR3 DNA reads TGTGCCTGGAGGCCGGGACTAGCGGGAGTAGGCAAAAACATTCAGTACTTC.

V usage is TRBV6-5 and J usage is TRBJ1-2; the D gene is possibly TRBD1 (6 bases). This CDR3 region has 12 residues. Germline assignment: CDR1 MNHEY and CDR2 SVGAGI. Trimming pared 5 bases from V and 7 bases from J, leaving 11 bases between. CDR3 DNA sequence: TGTGCCAGCAGTGAGACAGGTGCTGGCTACACCTTC. This codes for CASSETGAGYTF.

The chain links TRBV6-1 to TRBJ2-1, with 9 bases aligning to TRBD1. The CDR3 runs 16 residues. With V trimmed by 4 bases and J by 5 bases, 9 bases remained unmatched. Germline V gives CDR1 MNHNS, CDR2 SASEGT. CDR3 coding DNA: TGTGCCAGCAGTGCAGAACCCGGGACAGGGCACAATGAGCAGTTCTTC. This gives the protein CASSAEPGTGHNEQFF.

This clone was found a few times. This chain joins TRBV6-1 and TRBJ1-3; unclear D gene. The CDR3 sequence is 15 residues long. CDR1 is MNHNS, CDR2 SASEGT, per germline. Trimming cost V 1 base and J 0 bases, with 7 bases left between them. The chain's CDR3 is CASSEGLYSGNTIYF. As DNA, the CDR3 is TGTGCCAGCAGTGAAGGACTGTACTCTGGAAACACCATATATTTT.

The chain uses TRBV30 and TRBJ1-5, with 8 bases identical to TRBD1. V trimming: 1 base; J trimming: 5 bases; junction bases outside the gene matches: 4. CDR3 length equals 14 residues. Germline V gene lookup returns CDR1 GTSNPN and CDR2 SVGIG (reference sequence). The CDR3 protein is CAWSGGQEDQPQHF. Here the CDR3 DNA reads TGTGCCTGGAGTGGGGGACAGGAAGATCAGCCCCAGCATTTT. The full variable domain, rest sourced from reference TRBV30 and TRBJ1-5, is SQTIHQWPATLVQPVGSPLSLECTVEGTSNPNLYWYRQAAGRGLQLLFYSVGIGQISSEVPQNLSASRPQDRQFILSSKKLLLSDSGFYLCAWSGGQEDQPQHFGDGTRLSIL.

This rearrangement joins TRBV6-5 to TRBJ2-6; D is perhaps TRBD1 (5 bases). The CDR3 runs 16 residues. CDR1 MNHEY and CDR2 SVGAGI come from the germline V gene. Deletions cut 2 bases from V and 2 bases from J, with 10 bases between. The CDR3 region is CASSYRQFAGANVLTF. For the CDR3, the DNA is TGTGCCAGCAGTTACCGACAGTTTGCTGGGGCCAACGTCCTGACTTTC.

V gene TRBV5-4 combines with J gene TRBJ2-3, with D unclear. CDR3 length: 13 residues. V lost 3 bases and J lost 2, with 7 bases in between. Germline V gene lookup returns CDR1 SGHNT and CDR2 YYREEE (reference sequence). This CDR3 is CASSSPVTDTQYF. CDR3 bases: TGTGCCAGCAGCTCACCAGTCACAGATACGCAGTATTTT.

J is TRBJ2-1 and V is TRBV19, with 13 bases lining up with TRBD2. The germline V gene encodes CDR1 LNHDA and CDR2 SQIVND (reference sequence). The CDR3 consists of 15 residues. J was trimmed by 7 bases and V by 3 bases; bases with no gene match: 3. The CDR3 bases are TGTGCCAGTAGTATCAGGACTAGCGGGAGAAATGAGCAGTTCTTC. Amino acid sequence: CASSIRTSGRNEQFF.

The chain couples TRBV25-1 to TRBJ2-5, with 8 bases identical to TRBD1. The CDR3 contains 14 residues. V gave up 7 bases and J gave up 1 base; unmatched junction bases: 5. Germline assignment: CDR1 MGHDK and CDR2 SYGVNS. CDR3 residues: CASTLTGAQETQYF. CDR3 bases: TGTGCCAGCACCCTGACAGGGGCCCAAGAGACCCAGTACTTC. The full variable domain, in which reference TRBV25-1 and TRBJ2-5 provide the parts outside the CDR3, is EADIYQTPRYLVIGTGKKITLECSQTMGHDKMYWYQQDPGMELHLIHYSYGVNSTEKGDLSSESTVSRIRTEHFPLTLESARPSHTSQYLCASTLTGAQETQYFGPGTRLLVL.

This chain links TRBV27 with TRBJ2-3, with 8 bases identical to TRBD2. Per germline, CDR1 MNHEY and CDR2 SMNVEV (reference sequence). The length of the CDR3 is 15 residues. Trimming cost V 2 bases and J 3 bases; bases outside gene matches: 4. Here the CDR3 reads CASSLGAGVTDTQYF. The DNA for the CDR3 is TGTGCCAGCAGTTTAGGAGCGGGAGTAACAGATACGCAGTATTTT.

The rearrangement uses TRBV23-1 and TRBJ2-7; 11 positions match TRBD2. TRBV23-1 is an ORF for which the function is uncertain. The CDR3 runs 19 residues. With 7 bases clipped from V and 2 bases from J, the junction kept 19 bases outside the gene matches. The CDR3 DNA is TGCGCCAGCAATCCCCGCCCCCCAGGGACTAGCGGAGAGGCCTACGAGCAGTACTTC. Protein product: CASNPRPPGTSGEAYEQYF.

This chain joins TRBV5-4 and TRBJ2-7, with TRBD1 identical over 7 bases. V lost 4 bases, J lost 1 base, and 5 bases stayed unmatched. Germline CDR1 SGHNT, CDR2 YYREEE (reference sequence). This CDR3 has 14 amino acids. This CDR3 reads CASSVQGVSYEQYF. The CDR3 nucleotides read TGTGCCAGCAGCGTGCAGGGGGTGTCCTACGAGCAGTACTTC.

The chain links TRBV18 to TRBJ1-5; possibly TRBD1 for D (6 bases). The CDR3 length is 14 residues. The germline V and J ends were trimmed by 5 bases and 5 bases, with 13 bases remaining between them. Looked up from germline, CDR1 is KGHSH and CDR2 is LQKENI. The CDR3 spells CASSTQGFDQPQHF. CDR3 bases: TGTGCCAGCTCAACTCAGGGGTTTGATCAGCCCCAGCATTTT. Full variable domain (remainder filled in from reference TRBV18 and TRBJ1-5): NAGVMQNPRHLVRRRGQEARLRCSPMKGHSHVYWYRQLPEEGLKFMVYLQKENIIDESGMPKERFSAEFPKEGPSILRIQQVVRGDSAAYFCASSTQGFDQPQHFGDGTRLSIL.